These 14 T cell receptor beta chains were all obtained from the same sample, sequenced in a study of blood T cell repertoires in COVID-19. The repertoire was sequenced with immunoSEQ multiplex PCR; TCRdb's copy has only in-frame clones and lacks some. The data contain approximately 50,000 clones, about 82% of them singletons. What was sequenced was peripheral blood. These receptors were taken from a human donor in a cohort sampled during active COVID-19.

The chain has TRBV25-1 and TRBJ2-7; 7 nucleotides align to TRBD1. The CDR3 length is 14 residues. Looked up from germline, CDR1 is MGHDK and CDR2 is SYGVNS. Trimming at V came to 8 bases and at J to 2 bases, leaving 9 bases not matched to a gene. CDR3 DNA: TGTGCCAGCGGCCCGGACAGGTCAACCTACGAGCAGTACTTC. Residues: CASGPDRSTYEQYF.

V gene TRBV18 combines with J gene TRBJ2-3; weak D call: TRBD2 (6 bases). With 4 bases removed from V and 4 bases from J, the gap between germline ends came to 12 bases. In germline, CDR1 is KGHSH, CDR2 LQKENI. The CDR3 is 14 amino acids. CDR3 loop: CASSLGREADTQYF. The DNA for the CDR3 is TGTGCCAGCTCACTGGGCAGGGAGGCAGATACGCAGTATTTT.

The CDR3 sequence is CASSVSQITDTQYF. As DNA, the CDR3 is TGCGCCAGCAGTGTTTCCCAAATCACAGATACGCAGTATTTT. The chain is built from TRBV10-1 and TRBJ2-3; D not resolved. The CDR3 covers 14 residues. The germline V gene encodes CDR1 WNHNN and CDR2 SYGVQD (reference sequence). The V and J ends lost 4 bases and 2 bases respectively, with 10 bases between them.

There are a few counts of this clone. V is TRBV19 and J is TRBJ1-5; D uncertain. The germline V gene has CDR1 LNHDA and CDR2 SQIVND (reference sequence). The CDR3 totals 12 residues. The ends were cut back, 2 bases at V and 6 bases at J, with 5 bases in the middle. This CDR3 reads CASSIIGQPQHF. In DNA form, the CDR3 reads TGTGCCAGTAGTATAATCGGTCAGCCCCAGCATTTT.

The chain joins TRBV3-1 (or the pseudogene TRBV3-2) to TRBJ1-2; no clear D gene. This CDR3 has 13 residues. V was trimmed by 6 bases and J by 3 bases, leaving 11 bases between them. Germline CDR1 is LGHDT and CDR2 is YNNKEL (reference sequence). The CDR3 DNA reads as TGTGCCAGCAGGCCGGAGGGTTACTATGGCTACACCTTC. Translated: CASRPEGYYGYTF.

CDR3 bases: TGTGCCTGGAGTGCGGGTAGCGCAGTTGAGCAGTTCTTC. This translates into CAWSAGSAVEQFF. The chain links TRBV30 to TRBJ2-1, with D perhaps TRBD2 (5 bases). The CDR3 length is 13 residues. Trimming removed 1 base at V and 9 bases at J, with 13 bases between. The V gene's germline CDR1 is GTSNPN and CDR2 SVGIG (reference sequence).

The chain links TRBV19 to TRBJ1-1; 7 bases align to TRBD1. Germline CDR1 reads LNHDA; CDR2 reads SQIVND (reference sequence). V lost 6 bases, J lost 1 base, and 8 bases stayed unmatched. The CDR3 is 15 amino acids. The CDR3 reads CASSNRDRKNTEAFF. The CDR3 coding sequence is TGTGCCAGTAGCAACCGGGACAGAAAGAACACTGAAGCTTTCTTT.

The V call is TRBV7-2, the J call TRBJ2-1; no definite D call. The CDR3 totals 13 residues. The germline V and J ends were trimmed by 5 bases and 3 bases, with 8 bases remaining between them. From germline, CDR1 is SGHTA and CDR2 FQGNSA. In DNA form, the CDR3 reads TGTGCCAGCAGCCCCCCTCTCTACAATGAGCAGTTCTTC. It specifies CASSPPLYNEQFF.

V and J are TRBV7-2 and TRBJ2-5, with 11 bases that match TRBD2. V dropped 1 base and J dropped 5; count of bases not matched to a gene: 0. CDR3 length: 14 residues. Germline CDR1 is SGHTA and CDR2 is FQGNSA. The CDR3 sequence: CASSLGTSGETQYF. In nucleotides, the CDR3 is TGTGCCAGCAGCTTAGGGACTAGCGGGGAGACCCAGTACTTC.

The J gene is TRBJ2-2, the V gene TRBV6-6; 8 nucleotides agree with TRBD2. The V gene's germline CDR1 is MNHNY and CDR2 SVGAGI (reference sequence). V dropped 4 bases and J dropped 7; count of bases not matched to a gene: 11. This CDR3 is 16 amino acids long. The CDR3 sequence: CASSSPERELVGELFF. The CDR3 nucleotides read TGTGCCAGCAGTTCGCCCGAGCGGGAGTTGGTCGGGGAGCTGTTTTTT.

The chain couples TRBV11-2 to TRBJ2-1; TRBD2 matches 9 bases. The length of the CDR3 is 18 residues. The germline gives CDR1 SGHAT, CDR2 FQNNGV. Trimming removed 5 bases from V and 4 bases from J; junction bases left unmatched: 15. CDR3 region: CASSDSPLWREGYNEQFF. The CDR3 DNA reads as TGTGCCAGCAGCGATAGCCCCCTTTGGCGGGAGGGGTACAATGAGCAGTTCTTC.

DNA of the CDR3: TGCGCCAGCAAACGGGGGGAAAACACAGATACGCAGTATTTT. Amino acid sequence: CASKRGENTDTQYF. This chain connects TRBV5-1 to TRBJ2-3; 7 positions match TRBD2. Per germline, CDR1 SGHRS and CDR2 YFSETQ. The CDR3 loop spans 14 amino acids. The junction had 6 bases not matched to a gene; V was cut back by 6 bases and J by 2 bases.

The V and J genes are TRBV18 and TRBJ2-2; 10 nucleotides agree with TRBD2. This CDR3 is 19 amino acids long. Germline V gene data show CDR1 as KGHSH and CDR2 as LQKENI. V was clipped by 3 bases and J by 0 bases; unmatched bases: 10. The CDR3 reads CASSPLATSGVTNTGELFF. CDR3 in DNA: TGTGCCAGCTCACCGCTCGCCACTAGCGGGGTAACGAACACCGGGGAGCTGTTTTTT.

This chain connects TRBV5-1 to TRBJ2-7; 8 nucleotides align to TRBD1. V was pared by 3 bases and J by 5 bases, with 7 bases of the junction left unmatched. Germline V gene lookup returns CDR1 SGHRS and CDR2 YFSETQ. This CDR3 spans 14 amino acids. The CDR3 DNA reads TGCGCCAGCAGCTCAATGGACAGGGAAAACGAGCAGTACTTC. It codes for CASSSMDRENEQYF.